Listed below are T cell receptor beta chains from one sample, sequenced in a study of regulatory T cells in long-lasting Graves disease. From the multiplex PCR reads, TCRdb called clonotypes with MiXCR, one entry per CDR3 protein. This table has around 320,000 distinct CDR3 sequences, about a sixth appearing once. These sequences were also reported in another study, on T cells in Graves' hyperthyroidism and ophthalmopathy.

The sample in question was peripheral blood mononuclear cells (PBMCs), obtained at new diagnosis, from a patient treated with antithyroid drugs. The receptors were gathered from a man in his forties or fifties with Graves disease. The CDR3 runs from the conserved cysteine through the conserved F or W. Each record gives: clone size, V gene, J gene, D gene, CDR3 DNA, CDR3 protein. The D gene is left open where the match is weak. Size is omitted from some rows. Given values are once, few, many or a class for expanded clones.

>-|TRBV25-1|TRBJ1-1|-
TGTGCCAGCAGTGAATTCGGGGAGGGTAGAGCTTTCTTT
CASSEFGEGRAFF
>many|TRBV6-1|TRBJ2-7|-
TGTGCCAGCAGTCGCATGACAAGCGGCTACGAGCAGTACTTC
CASSRMTSGYEQYF
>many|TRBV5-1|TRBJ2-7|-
TGCGCCAGCAGCCCGCTAGGGCGCGGAACCTTCTCCTACGAGCAGTACTTC
CASSPLGRGTFSYEQYF
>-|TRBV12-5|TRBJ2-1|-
TGTGCTAGTGGTTTGGTAGACAATGAGCAGTTCTTC
CASGLVDNEQFF
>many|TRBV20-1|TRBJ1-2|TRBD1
TGCAGTGCTAGGGCCGGACAGGGAGCCTATGGCTACACCTTC
CSARAGQGAYGYTF
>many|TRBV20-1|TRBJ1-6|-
TGCAGTGCTAGCCAGGGGCGCTCACCCCTCCACTTT
CSASQGRSPLHF
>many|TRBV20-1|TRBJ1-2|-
TGCAGTGCGGCCGTGAGGGGGTTGGGGGACTATGGCTACACCTTC
CSAAVRGLGDYGYTF
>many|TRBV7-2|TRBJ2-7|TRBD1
TGTGCCAGCAGCCTAAGTTTGGACAGGTACGAGCAGTACTTC
CASSLSLDRYEQYF
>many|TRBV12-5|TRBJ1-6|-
TGTGCTAGTGGCCCGTGGGCCTATAATTCACCCCTCCACTTT
CASGPWAYNSPLHF
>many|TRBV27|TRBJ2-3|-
TGTGCCAGCAGTCTCGAGATGGCTGGGGATACGCAGTATTTT
CASSLEMAGDTQYF
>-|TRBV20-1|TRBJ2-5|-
TGCAGTGCTAGTAGCAGGGGCCAAGAGACCCAGTACTTC
CSASSRGQETQYF
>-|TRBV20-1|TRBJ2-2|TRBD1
TGCAGTGCTGACCGGGACAGGGGGCAGGACGGGGAGCTGTTTTTT
CSADRDRGQDGELFF
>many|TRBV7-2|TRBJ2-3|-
TGTGCCAGCAGCTCAGCTGATACGCAGTATTTT
CASSSADTQYF
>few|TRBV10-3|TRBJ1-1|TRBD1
TGTGCCATGAGGACAGGGCAGAGCACTGAAGCTTTCTTT
CAMRTGQSTEAFF
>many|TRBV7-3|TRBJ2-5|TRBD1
TGTGCCAGCAGCTTTCTGATGCACAGGGGGCGCTCGGAGACCCAGTACTTC
CASSFLMHRGRSETQYF
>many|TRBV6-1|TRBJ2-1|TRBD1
TGTGCCAGCAGTGAATTGGGGACAGTAATGGGGCAGTTCTTC
CASSELGTVMGQFF
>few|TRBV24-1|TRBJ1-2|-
TGTGCCACCAGCCTAGGACAGCACTATGGCTACACCTTC
CATSLGQHYGYTF
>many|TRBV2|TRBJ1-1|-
TGTGCCAGAGCGGGGGGTTTTAAGGGGCGCCGAACTGAAGCTTTCTTT
CARAGGFKGRRTEAFF
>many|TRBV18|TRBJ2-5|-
TGTGCCAGCTCACCACCAGGGTACGAGACCCAGTACTTC
CASSPPGYETQYF
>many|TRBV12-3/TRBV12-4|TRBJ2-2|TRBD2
TGTGCCAGCAGTTCGGGACTAGCGGGGTACACCGGGGAGCTGTTTTTT
CASSSGLAGYTGELFF
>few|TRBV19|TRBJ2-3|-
TGTGCCTCCAACCAAAGGGGATTTGTCACAGATACGCAGTATTTT
CASNQRGFVTDTQYF
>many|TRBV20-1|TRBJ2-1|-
TGCAGTGCTAGCCGGACAGCTCACAATGAGCAGTTCTTC
CSASRTAHNEQFF
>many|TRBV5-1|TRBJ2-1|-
TGCGCCAGCAGCTCCCTGACGGCCAGCTCCTACAATGAGCAGTTCTTC
CASSSLTASSYNEQFF
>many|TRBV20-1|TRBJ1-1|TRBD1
TGCAGTGCTGTAACAGGGGCTGGGACTGAAGCTTTCTTT
CSAVTGAGTEAFF
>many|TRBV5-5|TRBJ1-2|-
TGTGCCAGCAGCCTGACAGAAACCTATGGCTACACCTTC
CASSLTETYGYTF
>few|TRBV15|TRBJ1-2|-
TGTGCCACCAGCAGAGGGACAATCGACTTCTATGGCTACACCTTC
CATSRGTIDFYGYTF
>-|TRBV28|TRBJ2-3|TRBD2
TGTGTCAGCGGGACTAGCGGGGGGGCCTCAACGCAGTATTTT
CVSGTSGGASTQYF
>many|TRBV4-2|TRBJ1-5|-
TGTGCCAGCAGCCAAGATGGGCAGGGTACTCAGCCCCAGCATTTT
CASSQDGQGTQPQHF
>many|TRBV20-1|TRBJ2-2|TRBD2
TGCAGTGCTAGTCCCGCACTAGCGGGGGGGAACACCGGGGAGCTGTTTTTT
CSASPALAGGNTGELFF
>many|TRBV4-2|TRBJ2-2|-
TGTGCCAGCAGGGGTACGGGACAACCATTCGGGGAGCTGTTTTTT
CASRGTGQPFGELFF
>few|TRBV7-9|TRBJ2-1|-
TGTGCCAGCCTCTCGGGGGTAAGGGATGAGCAGTTCTTC
CASLSGVRDEQFF
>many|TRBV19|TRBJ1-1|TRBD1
TGTGCCAGTAGTGTCGACCAGGGGGCCAGTGGCGCTTTCTTT
CASSVDQGASGAFF
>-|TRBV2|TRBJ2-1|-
TGTGCCAGCAGTCCGGGCCTCCACACTCAGTTCTTC
CASSPGLHTQFF
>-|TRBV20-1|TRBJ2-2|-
TGCAGTGCTAGAAGGGCCGGGACTGACGTCGGGGAGCTGTTTTTT
CSARRAGTDVGELFF
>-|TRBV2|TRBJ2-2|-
TGTGCCAGCAACAGTATCAGGAACACCGGGGAGCTGTTTTTT
CASNSIRNTGELFF
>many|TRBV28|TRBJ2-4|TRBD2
TGTGCCAGCAGTTTAACCCTCAGTGGCGGGGGGGCCAAAAACATTCAGTACTTC
CASSLTLSGGGAKNIQYF
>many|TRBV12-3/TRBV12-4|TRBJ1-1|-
TGTGCCAGCAGTTTCGAAGGGGGCACTGAAGCTTTCTTT
CASSFEGGTEAFF
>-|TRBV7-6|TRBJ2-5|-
TGTGCCAGCAGCCCCCGGGACAACCAAGAGACCCAGTACTTC
CASSPRDNQETQYF
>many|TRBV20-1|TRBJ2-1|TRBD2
TGCGGTGCGCCAGGGACTAGCGGGTTCTACAATGAGCAGTTCTTC
CGAPGTSGFYNEQFF
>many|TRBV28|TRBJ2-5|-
TGTGCCAGCAGTCATAGCGCCCTAGAGACCCAGTACTTC
CASSHSALETQYF
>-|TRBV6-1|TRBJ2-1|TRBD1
TGTGCCAGCAGAACCGGGACAGGGATTACAGTTTACAATGAGCAGTTCTTC
CASRTGTGITVYNEQFF
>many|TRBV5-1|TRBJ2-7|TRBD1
TGCGCCAGCAGCTCGGGGGAACTCCGGGACAGGGCCTCCTACGAGCAGTACTTC
CASSSGELRDRASYEQYF
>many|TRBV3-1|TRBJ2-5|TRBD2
TGTGCCAGCAGCCAAGATCTAGCGGGGCAAGAGACCCAGTACTTC
CASSQDLAGQETQYF
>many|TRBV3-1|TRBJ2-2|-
TGTGCCAGCAGCCAAGAATCCTGGAGGGACACCGGGGAGCTGTTTTTT
CASSQESWRDTGELFF
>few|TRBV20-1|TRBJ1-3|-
TGCAGTGCTAGAGATAAGGGTGGAGGAGACACCATATATTTT
CSARDKGGGDTIYF
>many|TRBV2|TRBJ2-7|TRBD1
TGTGCCAGCACCCGGGACAGTATCCCCTACGAGCAGTACTTC
CASTRDSIPYEQYF
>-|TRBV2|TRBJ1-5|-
TGTGCCAGCAAGAGGGGCGGCTATAGCAATCAGCCCCAGCATTTT
CASKRGGYSNQPQHF
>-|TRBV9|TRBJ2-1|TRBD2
TGTGCCAGCAGCTCAGGCGGGGGGAATTACAATGAGCAGTTCTTC
CASSSGGGNYNEQFF